The 18 T cell receptor beta chains below all came from one sample that was sequenced in a study of shared clonotypes between healthy human individuals. This table comes from immunoSEQ multiplex PCR, and its TCRdb copy is limited to in-frame clones, with some not included. The sample carries 2 million to 2.5 million clones, about 94% recorded once. The naive CD8 population came from CD45RO-negative cells selected for CCR7, without terminally differentiated effector memory CD45RA+ cells. Sample: naive CD8+ T cells sorted from blood. The receptors were gathered from a man aged 18 to 29 in good health.

The chain carries TRBV19 and TRBJ2-1, with D possibly matching TRBD2 (5 bases). The CDR3 has 14 amino acids. Germline CDR1 and CDR2: LNHDA and SQIVND (reference sequence). V lost 6 bases, J lost 14 bases, and 23 bases lay in between. This CDR3 is CASSQKDFGGREFF. DNA for the CDR3: TGTGCCAGTAGCCAGAAGGACTTCGGAGGAAGAGAGTTCTTC.

The chain's CDR3 is CSASWDFQQYF. CDR3 sequence (DNA): TGCAGTGCTAGCTGGGACTTTCAGCAGTACTTC. The chain employs TRBV20-1 and TRBJ2-7; the D gene is possibly TRBD2 (6 bases). V was clipped by 3 bases and J by 8 bases, with 11 bases between them. Germline-derived CDR1 and CDR2 are DFQATT and SNEGSKA (reference sequence). This CDR3 comprises 11 residues.

J is TRBJ2-3 and V is TRBV27; D could derive from TRBD1 or TRBD2 (5 bases each). Trimming shortened V by 4 bases and J by 3 bases, and 8 bases separated the two germline ends. The length of the CDR3 is 13 residues. The germline CDR1 and CDR2 sequences are MNHEY and SMNVEV (reference sequence). The CDR3 protein is CASSWDVTDTQYF. Here the CDR3 DNA reads TGTGCCAGCAGTTGGGACGTAACAGATACGCAGTATTTT.

The chain carries TRBV6-5 and TRBJ2-3, with 10 bases that match TRBD2. CDR1 is MNHEY and CDR2 is SVGAGI in the germline V gene. Trimming took 4 bases from V and 1 from J; bases not matched to a gene: 5. The length of the CDR3 is 16 residues. CDR3 nucleotide sequence: TGTGCCAGCAGTTTTCGGACTAGCGGAGGCACAGATACGCAGTATTTT. The encoded protein is CASSFRTSGGTDTQYF.

This chain's CDR3 is CASRQGAGETQYF. Written as DNA, the CDR3 is TGTGCCAGCAGACAGGGGGCCGGAGAGACCCAGTACTTC. V usage is TRBV6-1 and J usage is TRBJ2-5; 9 nucleotides match TRBD1. The germline V gene encodes CDR1 MNHNS and CDR2 SASEGT. Germline trimming cut 6 bases from V and 4 bases from J; bases unmatched to any gene: 3. The CDR3 is 13 amino acids.

The chain employs TRBV28 and TRBJ1-1; D is undetermined. V was shortened by 3 bases and J by 6 bases, with 23 bases between the two germline ends. The CDR3 totals 17 residues. From germline, CDR1 is MDHEN and CDR2 SYDVKM. The CDR3 coding sequence is TGTGCCAGCAGTTTTTTCCTAGCCCCCCGGATGGGTGCTGAAGCTTTCTTT. Encoded protein: CASSFFLAPRMGAEAFF.

This chain joins TRBV28 and TRBJ2-7, with 7 bases aligning to TRBD1. Looked up from germline, CDR1 is MDHEN and CDR2 is SYDVKM. The CDR3 has 16 amino acids. Trimming removed 2 bases from V and 2 bases from J; junction bases left unmatched: 9. CDR3 amino acids: CASSLPDRVPTYEQYF. CDR3 nucleotide sequence: TGTGCCAGCAGTTTACCCGACAGGGTTCCGACCTACGAGCAGTACTTC.

Turning to this clone: The same CDR3 is also encoded by other DNA sequences in this sample. The chain combines TRBV11-2 with TRBJ2-7; D is perhaps TRBD2 (5 bases). The CDR3 runs 13 residues. V lost 3 bases to trimming and J lost 2 bases, with 8 bases between them. CDR1 SGHAT and CDR2 FQNNGV come from the germline V gene. The CDR3 region has the DNA TGTGCCAGCAGCTTCGGGATTCCCTACGAGCAGTACTTC. It encodes CASSFGIPYEQYF.

The V call is TRBV15, the J call TRBJ1-3; no definite D call. Trimming left V 4 bases short and J 0 bases short, with 10 bases between. Germline loops: CDR1 LNHNV, CDR2 YYDKDF (reference sequence). The CDR3 runs to 15 residues. The CDR3 spells CATSTGWGSGNTIYF. In DNA form, the CDR3 reads TGTGCCACCAGCACAGGTTGGGGCTCTGGAAACACCATATATTTT.

The gene calls are TRBV7-8 and TRBJ2-7; D might be TRBD1 or TRBD2, each matching 6 bases. Germline lookup yields CDR1 SGHVS and CDR2 FQNEAQ. The CDR3 loop spans 16 amino acids. The V and J ends lost 0 bases and 4 bases respectively, with 16 bases between them. The CDR3 loop reads CASSLADSGLEYEQYF. The CDR3, as DNA: TGTGCCAGCAGCTTAGCGGACAGCGGGTTGGAATACGAGCAGTACTTC. Variable domain in full (rest from reference TRBV7-8 and TRBJ2-7): GAGVSQSPRYKVAKRGQDVALRCDPISGHVSLFWYQQALGQGPEFLTYFQNEAQLDKSGLPSDRFFAERPEGSVSTLKIQRTQQEDSAVYLCASSLADSGLEYEQYFGPGTRLTVT.

The chain employs TRBV7-9 and TRBJ1-1; TRBD1 aligns across 8 bases. Germline values: CDR1 SEHNR, CDR2 FQNEAQ (reference sequence). CDR3 size: 15 residues. Trimming at V came to 5 bases and at J to 0 bases, leaving 5 bases not matched to a gene. CDR3 region: CASSGQGPLNTEAFF. The DNA for the CDR3 is TGTGCCAGCAGCGGACAGGGCCCTCTGAACACTGAAGCTTTCTTT. The entire variable domain, with the rest obtained from reference TRBV7-9 and TRBJ1-1, is as follows: DTGVSQNPRHKITKRGQNVTFRCDPISEHNRLYWYRQTLGQGPEFLTYFQNEAQLEKSRLLSDRFSAERPKGSFSTLEIQRTEQGDSAMYLCASSGQGPLNTEAFFGQGTRLTVV.

V usage is TRBV9 and J usage is TRBJ1-3; D remains unclear. This CDR3 contains 15 residues. CDR1 and CDR2 from the germline V gene are SGDLS and YYNGEE. Trimming left V 4 bases short and J 0 bases short, with 11 bases between. In nucleotides, the CDR3 is TGTGCCAGCAGCCCCCCGCCGTACTCTGGAAACACCATATATTTT. As protein: CASSPPPYSGNTIYF.

This clone has just a few counts. This chain connects TRBV7-2 to TRBJ2-7; TRBD2 is a possible D gene (5 bases). This CDR3 spans 13 amino acids. V was clipped by 2 bases and J by 8 bases, with 13 bases between them. In germline, CDR1 is SGHTA, CDR2 FQGNSA. The CDR3 sequence: CASSLSPTSKQYF. The DNA for the CDR3 is TGTGCCAGCAGCTTATCCCCTACTAGTAAGCAGTACTTC.

V usage is TRBV23-1 and J usage is TRBJ2-7; D might be TRBD1 (6 bases). TRBV23-1 is sorted into the ORF group, with uncertain function. CDR3 size: 16 residues. V lost 1 base and J 0 bases, leaving 13 bases between the germline ends. CDR3 nucleotides: TGCGCCAGCAGTCAATTTAAGGGGGTACTCTCCTACGAGCAGTACTTC. It yields the protein CASSQFKGVLSYEQYF.

This chain joins TRBV5-1 and TRBJ1-1; 10 nucleotides match TRBD1. V gave up 3 bases and J gave up 8 bases; unmatched junction bases: 7. This CDR3 has 14 amino acids. Per germline, CDR1 SGHRS and CDR2 YFSETQ. CDR3 amino acids: CASSSTGGHLEAFF. CDR3 coding DNA: TGCGCCAGCAGCTCGACAGGGGGCCACCTGGAAGCTTTCTTT. Drawing the rest from reference TRBV5-1 and TRBJ1-1, the complete variable domain is KAGVTQTPRYLIKTRGQQVTLSCSPISGHRSVSWYQQTPGQGLQFLFEYFSETQRNKGNFPGRFSGRQFSNSRSEMNVSTLELGDSALYLCASSSTGGHLEAFFGQGTRLTVV.

Of note for this clone: Other DNA sequences from this sample encode an identical CDR3 as well. This chain connects TRBV4-1 to TRBJ2-7; no firm D call. Germline CDR1 reads MGHRA; CDR2 reads YSYEKL. The CDR3 has 14 residues. Trimming took off 1 base at V and 0 bases at J, with 7 bases between the two ends. The CDR3 bases are TGCGCCAGCAGCCAAGTAGGTAGCTCCTACGAGCAGTACTTC. Residues: CASSQVGSSYEQYF.

The chain employs TRBV7-3 and TRBJ1-1; D is uncertain. CDR1 SGHTA and CDR2 FQGTGA come from the germline V gene. This CDR3 has 13 amino acids. V lost 5 bases, J lost 7 bases, and 14 bases lay in between. The CDR3 DNA sequence: TGTGCCAGCAGCGCTGTAGGAGGAGATGAAGCTTTCTTT. As protein: CASSAVGGDEAFF.

A remark on this clone: Other DNA sequences within the sample encode an identical CDR3. The J gene is TRBJ1-1, the V gene TRBV9, with D hard to call. Germline CDR1 is SGDLS and CDR2 is YYNGEE. V was clipped by 2 bases and J by 3 bases, with 8 bases between them. The CDR3 has 13 residues. Here the CDR3 reads CASSVGGHTEAFF. The DNA for the CDR3 is TGTGCCAGCAGCGTGGGAGGGCACACTGAAGCTTTCTTT. Full variable domain (rest looked up from reference TRBV9 and TRBJ1-1): DSGVTQTPKHLITATGQRVTLRCSPRSGDLSVYWYQQSLDQGLQFLIQYYNGEERAKGNILERFSAQQFPDLHSELNLSSLELGDSALYFCASSVGGHTEAFFGQGTRLTVV.